This T cell receptor beta chain derives from a study of shared T cell receptors in the human thymus (dated by TCRdb to 2020 to 2022). As for the study more broadly: The study examined how self-reactive, shared T-cell receptor alpha chains are generated in the human thymus.

From a lookup of the germline V gene, CDR1 and CDR2 are MGHRA and YSYEKL. The CDR3, cysteine through phenylalanine, is 17 amino acids long. This entry keeps only the CDR3 DNA: 51 bases, framed from base 1. For this chain, trimming is 2 bases at the V end and 5 bases at the J end, and the number of junction bases without a gene match is 13. A remark on this clone: The clone's antigen remains unknown. Per-base quality was not reported, and no clone a single base away is much larger than it.

Libraries were built with the immunoSEQ multiplex PCR assay. In TCRdb, the immuneACCESS table is reduced to in-frame sequences with V and J assigned. These tables do not hold every clone; where another copy was compared, an unresolved V gene accounts for under half, and the others remain unexplained. The sample includes 55,000 to 80,000 clones, with 90% to 95% observed a single time. 0.03% to 0.04% of the sample belongs to the ten largest clones. Sequenced input: thymocytes. The rearrangement joined TRBV4-1 to TRBJ2-5; a stretch of 8 junction bases matches TRBD2. The source of this sequence is a human donor. The DNA sequence follows: TGCGCCAGCAGCCAAAAAAGGGCTAGCGGCGGGGGGGAGACCCAGTACTTC. This translates into CASSQKRASGGGETQYF.